Presented here are 31 T cell receptor beta chains from one specimen sequenced in a study of TIL therapy for anti-PD-1-resistant metastatic lung cancer. Time point meaning: pre-treatment sample, taken before nivolumab and TIL therapy. The libraries were made with immunoSEQ v3. The table came from immunoSEQ multiplex PCR; TCRdb's copy has only in-frame clones and leaves some out. The sample yields 12,000 or so clones, 80% seen once. Sample: blood, taken at baseline. Receptor source: a person between 30 and 79 years old with non-small cell lung cancer.

The rearrangement links TRBV29-1 to TRBJ1-1, with D possibly being TRBD1 (5 bases). Germline V gives CDR1 SQVTM, CDR2 ANQGSEA. V gave up 7 bases and J gave up 0 bases, with 12 bases separating them. The CDR3 is 13 amino acids. The CDR3 is CSAWGGLNTEAFF. The CDR3 coding sequence is TGCAGCGCATGGGGGGGGTTGAACACTGAAGCTTTCTTT. The whole variable domain, filled in from reference TRBV29-1 and TRBJ1-1, reads SAVISQKPSRDICQRGTSLTIQCQVDSQVTMMFWYRQQPGQSLTLIATANQGSEATYESGFVIDKFPISRPNLTFSTLTVSNMSPEDSSIYLCSAWGGLNTEAFFGQGTRLTVV.

This chain links TRBV30 with TRBJ2-1, with 8 nucleotides matching TRBD2. This CDR3 is built from 15 residues. The V gene's germline CDR1 is GTSNPN and CDR2 SVGIG (reference sequence). J lost 9 bases, V lost 2 bases, and 12 bases had no gene match. CDR3 sequence: CAWSWGTSGGGEQFF. Here the CDR3 DNA reads TGTGCCTGGAGTTGGGGTACTAGCGGAGGGGGTGAGCAGTTCTTC.

Here the CDR3 DNA reads TGTGCCAGCAGCTTAGGGGGGAACACCGGGGAGCTGTTTTTT. This sequence encodes CASSLGGNTGELFF. This rearrangement joins TRBV11-3 to TRBJ2-2; D not certain. Per germline, CDR1 SGHNT and CDR2 YENEEA. V lost 1 base and J 1 base, leaving 4 bases between the germline ends. The CDR3 is 14 residues long.

The genes are TRBV7-9 and TRBJ2-7; the D gene could be TRBD1 or TRBD2 (5 bases each). The CDR3 consists of 15 residues. Looked up from germline, CDR1 is SEHNR and CDR2 is FQNEAQ (reference sequence). Trimming pared 3 bases from V and 5 bases from J, leaving 17 bases between. CDR3 sequence (DNA): TGTGCCAGCAGCTTCGAGGGGTCCCGCTTAGACGAGCAGTACTTC. It translates to CASSFEGSRLDEQYF.

V gene TRBV5-6 combines with J gene TRBJ2-7; 8 bases agree with TRBD1. V shed 4 bases, J shed 2 bases, and the junction held 8 bases outside the gene matches. The CDR3 loop spans 15 amino acids. Germline V CDR1 and CDR2: SGHDT, YYEEEE. The chain's CDR3 is CASSVTGVGAYEQYF. CDR3 nucleotide sequence: TGTGCCAGCAGCGTGACAGGGGTAGGTGCCTACGAGCAGTACTTC.

This clone is a singleton in its sample. Written as DNA, the CDR3 is TGTGCCACCAGCAGAGAGGGGGGCGAGGCCTATGGCTACACCTTC. This translates into CATSREGGEAYGYTF. The chain is built from TRBV15 and TRBJ1-2, with D maybe TRBD1 (6 bases). Trimming left V 0 bases short and J 4 bases short, with 12 bases between. This CDR3 has 15 residues. Germline CDR1 and CDR2: LNHNV and YYDKDF (reference sequence). Full variable domain (outside the CDR3, taken from reference TRBV15 and TRBJ1-2): DAMVIQNPRYQVTQFGKPVTLSCSQTLNHNVMYWYQQKSSQAPKLLFHYYDKDFNNEADTPDNFQSRRPNTSFCFLDIRSPGLGDTAMYLCATSREGGEAYGYTFGSGTRLTVV.

This clone was recorded only once. The V gene is TRBV30, the J gene TRBJ2-2; 7 positions match TRBD1. Germline trimming cut 3 bases from V and 4 bases from J; bases unmatched to any gene: 2. CDR1 and CDR2 (germline): GTSNPN, SVGIG (reference sequence). The CDR3 spans 13 residues. The CDR3 DNA reads TGTGCCTGGAGGGGACAGTCCACCGGGGAGCTGTTTTTT. It codes for CAWRGQSTGELFF.

J is TRBJ2-1 and V is TRBV21-1. TRBV21-1 is a known pseudogene. The CDR3 consists of 17 residues. CDR3 residues: CASRTYLATHSDNEQFF. DNA for the CDR3: TGTGCCAGCAGGACATACTTAGCTACCCATTCCGACAATGAGCAGTTCTTC.

The chain links TRBV6-5 to TRBJ2-7; possibly TRBD2 for D (6 bases). The germline V and J ends were trimmed by 6 bases and 3 bases, with 9 bases remaining between them. CDR3 length: 12 residues. The V gene's germline CDR1 is MNHEY and CDR2 SVGAGI. In nucleotides, the CDR3 is TGTGCCAGCAGGGGGGGAAGCTACGAGCAGTACTTC. This codes for CASRGGSYEQYF.

This clone came up a few times. V gene TRBV5-4 combines with J gene TRBJ1-2, with 8 bases identical to TRBD1. The V segment lost 1 base and the J segment 7 bases; nucleotides outside the gene matches: 15. This CDR3 contains 17 residues. Germline CDR1 reads SGHNT; CDR2 reads YYREEE (reference sequence). This CDR3 is CASSLYPDRAGVGGYTF. The CDR3 coding sequence is TGTGCCAGCAGCTTGTACCCGGACAGGGCCGGGGTTGGTGGCTACACCTTC.

The J gene is TRBJ1-2, the V gene TRBV2, with TRBD1 identical over 7 bases. Germline CDR1 is SNHLY and CDR2 is FYNNEI. Trimming at V came to 6 bases and at J to 7 bases, leaving 11 bases not matched to a gene. This CDR3 comprises 14 residues. CDR3 residues: CASRRGQGGFGYTF. DNA for the CDR3: TGTGCCAGCAGGAGGGGGCAGGGGGGTTTTGGCTACACCTTC. Complete variable domain (other parts from reference TRBV2 and TRBJ1-2): EPEVTQTPSHQVTQMGQEVILRCVPISNHLYFYWYRQILGQKVEFLVSFYNNEISEKSEIFDDQFSVERPDGSNFTLKIRSTKLEDSAMYFCASRRGQGGFGYTFGSGTRLTVV.

The rearrangement uses TRBV11-3 and TRBJ2-2; 7 bases map to TRBD2. The CDR3 is 16 amino acids. Losses at the gene ends were 5 bases for V and 2 bases for J; bases not matched to a gene: 8. CDR1 is SGHNT and CDR2 is YENEEA in the germline V gene. CDR3 amino acids: CASSPAGRDNTGELFF. For the CDR3, the DNA is TGTGCCAGCAGCCCAGCGGGGAGGGACAACACCGGGGAGCTGTTTTTT.

This chain connects TRBV27 to TRBJ1-1; TRBD1 matches 8 bases. The J segment lost 12 bases and the V segment lost 4 bases, leaving 13 bases of the junction unmatched. The V gene's germline CDR1 is MNHEY and CDR2 SMNVEV (reference sequence). The CDR3 is 14 residues long. This CDR3 is CASSSWGGQAESFF. In DNA form, the CDR3 reads TGTGCCAGCAGTTCTTGGGGGGGACAGGCAGAGTCTTTCTTT.

This clone was observed a handful of times. For the CDR3, the DNA is TGTGCCAGCACCCCACAGGGTCCCCACGAGCAGTACTTC. This translates into CASTPQGPHEQYF. The chain recombines TRBV25-1 with TRBJ2-7, with D perhaps TRBD1 (6 bases). The germline gives CDR1 MGHDK, CDR2 SYGVNS. V shed 7 bases and J shed 5 bases, with 15 bases lying between them. The CDR3 runs 13 residues.

This chain links TRBV4-1 with TRBJ2-1; either TRBD1 or TRBD2 may fit D (5 bases each). The CDR3 sequence is 16 residues long. The germline gives CDR1 MGHRA, CDR2 YSYEKL. Trimming took off 0 bases at V and 3 bases at J, with 12 bases between the two ends. The chain's CDR3 is CASSQDYGASYNEQFF. For the CDR3, the DNA is TGCGCCAGCAGCCAAGATTACGGGGCTAGCTACAATGAGCAGTTCTTC.

This chain connects TRBV7-9 to TRBJ2-1, with 14 bases aligning to TRBD2. The CDR3 consists of 17 residues. Trimming removed 1 base from V and 7 bases from J; junction bases left unmatched: 6. Germline values: CDR1 SEHNR, CDR2 FQNEAQ (reference sequence). The DNA of the CDR3 is TGTGCCAGCAGCTTAGGACTAGCGGGAGGGATGGGGAATGAGCAGTTCTTC. Translating it yields CASSLGLAGGMGNEQFF.

V and J are TRBV2 and TRBJ2-1; no definite D call. Germline V CDR1 and CDR2: SNHLY, FYNNEI. Between the trimmed V and J ends, which lost 8 bases and 5 bases, there was a span of 10 bases. The CDR3 length is 12 residues. The CDR3, as DNA: TGTGCCAGCGGAGACATAGACAATGAGCAGTTCTTC. The encoded protein is CASGDIDNEQFF.

The J gene is TRBJ1-6, the V gene TRBV4-1; D is ambiguous. CDR1 MGHRA and CDR2 YSYEKL come from the germline V gene. Trimming left V 0 bases short and J 2 bases short, with 11 bases between. This CDR3 spans 17 amino acids. CDR3 bases: TGCGCCAGCAGCCAAGAAGGGCAGAACACCTATAATTCACCCCTCCACTTT. Amino acids: CASSQEGQNTYNSPLHF.

The chain employs TRBV11-2 and TRBJ2-5; 9 nucleotides line up with TRBD2. The DNA end favors TRBJ2-7, so the J call may be wrong. Germline assignment: CDR1 SGHAT and CDR2 FQNNGV. The length of the CDR3 is 19 residues. The CDR3: CASSPIGSRGGGREYEQYF. The CDR3 coding sequence is TGTGCCAGCAGCCCTATCGGGTCTCGTGGCGGCGGGAGGGAGTACGAGCAGTACTTC.

The chain uses TRBV6-5 and TRBJ2-7, with TRBD2 identical over 11 bases. J gave up 2 bases and V 2 bases, and 2 bases lay outside the gene matches. The CDR3 extends over 15 amino acids. The germline gives CDR1 MNHEY, CDR2 SVGAGI. The CDR3 loop is CASSYLAGGTYEQYF. The CDR3 DNA follows: TGTGCCAGCAGTTACCTAGCGGGGGGAACCTACGAGCAGTACTTC.

The chain links TRBV7-9 to TRBJ1-4; 10 nucleotides agree with TRBD1. Germline-derived CDR1 and CDR2 are SEHNR and FQNEAQ (reference sequence). V dropped 4 bases and J dropped 7; count of bases not matched to a gene: 12. CDR3 length: 17 residues. CDR3 residues: CASSSGTGAGGGEKLFF. The CDR3 DNA reads TGTGCCAGCAGCTCCGGGACAGGGGCAGGTGGAGGTGAAAAACTGTTTTTT.

The chain employs TRBV9 and TRBJ2-3, with a possible D match to TRBD1 (6 bases). The CDR3 has 16 amino acids. Germline values: CDR1 SGDLS, CDR2 YYNGEE. The V end lost 0 bases, the J end lost 4 bases, and 15 bases lay between the germline ends. CDR3 protein: CASSVVGQGIADTQYF. The CDR3 DNA is TGTGCCAGCAGCGTAGTGGGTCAGGGGATCGCAGATACGCAGTATTTT.

The chain combines TRBV10-1 with TRBJ2-3, with D maybe TRBD1 (5 bases). V gave up 4 bases and J gave up 2 bases, with 10 bases separating them. Per the germline V gene, CDR1 is WNHNN and CDR2 is SYGVQD (reference sequence). This CDR3 spans 14 amino acids. CDR3 DNA: TGCGCCAGCAGTGGGGGCGCGAACACAGATACGCAGTATTTT. It translates to CASSGGANTDTQYF.

This clone appeared a single time. This sequence joins TRBV9 and TRBJ1-3; a weak D match, TRBD1 (5 bases). CDR3 size: 16 residues. V lost 3 bases to trimming and J lost 0 bases, with 13 bases between them. From germline, CDR1 is SGDLS and CDR2 YYNGEE. CDR3 in DNA: TGTGCCAGCAGCGCCTCCACAGGCTACTCTGGAAACACCATATATTTT. This encodes CASSASTGYSGNTIYF.

The gene calls are TRBV21-1 and TRBJ2-7; the tabulated D call, TRBD2, remains unverified against the DNA. TRBV21-1 is a known pseudogene. This CDR3 contains 16 residues. The CDR3 loop reads CASSKRAAGVAYEQYF. CDR3 DNA: TGTGCCAGCAGCAAACGGGCGGCGGGAGTTGCCTACGAGCAGTACTTC.

This rearrangement joins TRBV5-6 to TRBJ2-5; 7 bases are shared with TRBD2. With V trimmed by 9 bases and J by 6 bases, 11 bases remained unmatched. CDR3 size: 13 residues. Germline CDR1 is SGHDT and CDR2 is YYEEEE. This CDR3 reads CATSRAGTQTQYF. The CDR3 DNA sequence: TGTGCCACGTCTCGAGCGGGAACTCAGACCCAGTACTTC.

The V gene is TRBV9, the J gene TRBJ1-1; D gene uncertain. The V gene lost 0 bases and the J gene lost 11 bases, with 11 bases spanning the gap. CDR3 size: 12 residues. Germline lookup yields CDR1 SGDLS and CDR2 YYNGEE. CDR3 amino acids: CASSVVEGAAFF. Here the CDR3 DNA reads TGTGCCAGCAGCGTAGTAGAGGGAGCGGCTTTCTTT.

This chain joins TRBV7-3 and TRBJ2-2; 12 positions match TRBD2. J was trimmed by 0 bases and V by 5 bases; bases with no gene match: 7. This CDR3 is built from 18 residues. CDR1 is SGHTA and CDR2 is FQGTGA in the germline V gene. This CDR3 is CASSPGLAGTANTGELFF. CDR3 DNA: TGTGCCAGCAGCCCCGGACTAGCGGGAACTGCGAACACCGGGGAGCTGTTTTTT. The variable domain in full, with the rest retrieved from reference TRBV7-3 and TRBJ2-2, is GAGVSQTPSNKVTEKGKYVELRCDPISGHTALYWYRQSLGQGPEFLIYFQGTGAADDSGLPNDRFFAVRPEGSVSTLKIQRTERGDSAVYLCASSPGLAGTANTGELFFGEGSRLTVL.

This rearrangement joins TRBV9 to TRBJ2-3; a weak D match, TRBD2 (6 bases). In germline, CDR1 is SGDLS, CDR2 YYNGEE. The CDR3 runs 17 residues. Trimming stripped 4 bases from V and 6 bases from J, with 24 bases between. The DNA of the CDR3 is TGTGCCAGCAGCCCCCCTTTGAACAGGAGGGGTTGGGATACGCAGTATTTT. This translates into CASSPPLNRRGWDTQYF.

The chain carries TRBV6-6 and TRBJ2-7; TRBD1 is a possible D gene (6 bases). CDR3 length: 14 residues. CDR1 is MNHNY, CDR2 SVGAGI, per germline (reference sequence). The ends were cut back, 8 bases at V and 0 bases at J, with 14 bases in the middle. The CDR3 DNA reads as TGTGCCAGCTCTGAAACAGGGAGCTCCTACGAGCAGTACTTC. Its protein product is CASSETGSSYEQYF.

The CDR3 DNA reads as TGTGCCAGCAGTTTGGGACTAGCGGGAGTTGGCGAGCAGTACTTC. Its protein is CASSLGLAGVGEQYF. V and J are TRBV7-6 and TRBJ2-7; TRBD2 matches at 14 bases. CDR1 is SGHVS, CDR2 FNYEAQ, per germline. The J segment lost 6 bases and the V segment lost 6 bases, leaving 7 bases of the junction unmatched. The CDR3 length is 15 residues. Using reference TRBV7-6 and TRBJ2-7 for the parts outside the CDR3, the full variable domain is GAGVSQSPRYKVTKRGQDVALRCDPISGHVSLYWYRQALGQGPEFLTYFNYEAQQDKSGLPNDRFSAERPEGSISTLTIQRTEQRDSAMYRCASSLGLAGVGEQYFGPGTRLTVT.